These 5 T cell receptor beta chains were sequenced from one sample in a study of cytotoxic CD8 clonotypes in ibrutinib-treated CLL. The protocol was immunoSEQ multiplex PCR, while the TCRdb copy is restricted to in-frame clones and leaves out a portion. This repertoire shows approximately 330,000 clones, just under 80% found once; its top ten account for over 5%. Specimen: PBMCs, collected before ibrutinib treatment. These receptor sequences come from a human donor with chronic lymphocytic leukemia.

A single count supports this clone. The rearrangement links TRBV10-3 to TRBJ1-1; D ambiguous. The CDR3 totals 13 residues. V lost 4 bases to trimming and J lost 2 bases, with 8 bases between them. The V gene's germline CDR1 is ENHRY and CDR2 SYGVKD. The CDR3 coding sequence is TGTGCCATCAGTGCAACCTTAAACACTGAAGCTTTCTTT. It is translated as CAISATLNTEAFF.

The count of this clone is one. The chain has TRBV6-6 and TRBJ2-2, with D tentatively TRBD1 (6 bases). Germline V gene sequence: CDR1 MNHNY, CDR2 SVGAGI (reference sequence). The V gene lost 7 bases and the J gene lost 3 bases, with 15 bases spanning the gap. The CDR3 has 15 residues. The CDR3 sequence is CASTPGQYDTGELFF. CDR3 nucleotides: TGTGCCAGCACCCCAGGACAGTATGACACCGGGGAGCTGTTTTTT.

This chain links TRBV5-1 with TRBJ2-5, with 10 bases fitting TRBD2. The CDR3 length is 15 residues. From germline, CDR1 is SGHRS and CDR2 YFSETQ. V shed 0 bases and J 4 bases; nucleotides not matched to a gene: 3. The CDR3 coding sequence is TGCGCCAGCAGCTTGGCTTCTAGCGGGAGAGAGACCCAGTACTTC. Translated, it gives CASSLASSGRETQYF.

This sequence joins TRBV15 and TRBJ1-5; D unresolved. V gave up 0 bases and J gave up 3 bases, with 12 bases separating them. This CDR3 spans 16 amino acids. Germline V gene sequence: CDR1 LNHNV, CDR2 YYDKDF (reference sequence). CDR3 DNA: TGTGCCACCAGCAGAGATGATGGCCTACACAATCAGCCCCAGCATTTT. Amino acids: CATSRDDGLHNQPQHF.

This clone showed up just a few times. The chain combines TRBV7-9 with TRBJ1-3, with a weak D call TRBD1 (6 bases). The CDR3 runs to 15 residues. The V gene lost 0 bases and the J gene lost 3 bases, with 9 bases spanning the gap. Per the germline V gene, CDR1 is SEHNR and CDR2 is FQNEAQ (reference sequence). CDR3 residues: CASSLASGVGNTIYF. CDR3 nucleotide sequence: TGTGCCAGCAGCTTAGCTTCAGGGGTTGGAAACACCATATATTTT.